The 23 T cell receptor beta chains below all came from one sample that was sequenced in a study of shared clonotypes between healthy human individuals (dated by TCRdb to 2019 to 2021). Receptors were amplified or captured by the immunoSEQ multiplex PCR assay. This immuneACCESS table, as held by TCRdb, lists in-frame sequences with V and J called but not all clones. Of the missing ones, under half trace to an unresolved V gene in checked studies; the others have no known cause. Across this sample there are 2,500,000 or so clones, with 93% seen only once. The ten largest make up 0.36% of the sample. Sequencing was carried out using naive CD4+ T cells from PBMCs. Taken with the paper, the label for cell subset or site translates to: CD45RA+ positively selected. These receptors were obtained from a man between 18 and 35 years old in good health. Some clones in this sample may be carry-over from other donors' samples.

The chain links TRBV7-9 to TRBJ2-1; 9 bases map to TRBD2. Germline loops: CDR1 SEHNR, CDR2 FQNEAQ (reference sequence). Trimming at V came to 1 base and at J to 6 bases, leaving 4 bases not matched to a gene. The CDR3 extends over 15 amino acids. DNA for the CDR3: TGTGCCAGCAGCTTAGGGCTAGCGGGACGCAATGAGCAGTTCTTC. Residues: CASSLGLAGRNEQFF. Together with reference TRBV7-9 and TRBJ2-1, the CDR3 gives the full variable domain: DTGVSQNPRHKITKRGQNVTFRCDPISEHNRLYWYRQTLGQGPEFLTYFQNEAQLEKSRLLSDRFSAERPKGSFSTLEIQRTEQGDSAMYLCASSLGLAGRNEQFFGPGTRLTVL.

V gene TRBV15 combines with J gene TRBJ1-4; a possible D gene is TRBD1 (6 bases). The germline gives CDR1 LNHNV, CDR2 YYDKDF (reference sequence). The germline V and J ends were trimmed by 1 base and 6 bases, with 15 bases remaining between them. The CDR3 contains 16 residues. The CDR3 DNA sequence: TGTGCCACCAGCAGAGGCTTAGACAGGACTTATGAAAAACTGTTTTTT. Encoded protein: CATSRGLDRTYEKLFF. Filled out from reference TRBV15 and TRBJ1-4, the complete variable domain reads DAMVIQNPRYQVTQFGKPVTLSCSQTLNHNVMYWYQQKSSQAPKLLFHYYDKDFNNEADTPDNFQSRRPNTSFCFLDIRSPGLGDTAMYLCATSRGLDRTYEKLFFGSGTQLSVL.

This chain uses TRBV28 with TRBJ1-1; TRBD1 might be the D (6 bases). CDR1 is MDHEN, CDR2 SYDVKM, per germline. The CDR3 contains 15 residues. V lost 8 bases and J 0 bases, leaving 16 bases between the germline ends. The CDR3 here is CASAGGGIVNTEAFF. CDR3 nucleotide sequence: TGTGCCAGCGCCGGTGGGGGCATAGTGAACACTGAAGCTTTCTTT.

In regard to this clone: The same CDR3 also results from other DNA sequences found in this sample. The V gene is TRBV20-1, the J gene TRBJ2-1; D remains ambiguous. Germline V gene sequence: CDR1 DFQATT, CDR2 SNEGSKA (reference sequence). The CDR3 consists of 11 residues. Trimming shortened V by 3 bases and J by 9 bases, and 9 bases separated the two germline ends. CDR3 DNA sequence: TGCAGTGCTAGCAGTAGGGCTGAGCAGTTCTTC. Its translation: CSASSRAEQFF.

This clone has only one observation. This chain joins TRBV5-1 and TRBJ2-3; D remains ambiguous. V was trimmed by 5 bases and J by 1 base, leaving 14 bases between them. CDR1 and CDR2 (germline): SGHRS, YFSETQ. This CDR3 has 15 amino acids. For the CDR3, the DNA is TGCGCCAGCAGTTCCTTCACTCTGGGCACAGATACGCAGTATTTT. Amino acids: CASSSFTLGTDTQYF.

This chain joins TRBV28 and TRBJ2-5; D may correspond to TRBD1 or TRBD2 (5 bases each). Trimming pared 5 bases from V and 5 bases from J, leaving 18 bases between. The CDR3 has 15 amino acids. The germline V gene encodes CDR1 MDHEN and CDR2 SYDVKM. The CDR3 loop reads CASSAITGRRETQYF. DNA for the CDR3: TGTGCCAGCAGTGCCATTACGGGACGAAGGGAGACCCAGTACTTC.

This clone has only one observation. In nucleotides, the CDR3 is TGTGCCATCAGTGAGTGGGCAGGGTACCAGCCCCAGCATTTT. Its protein is CAISEWAGYQPQHF. The genes are TRBV10-3 and TRBJ1-5, with D maybe TRBD1 (5 bases). The CDR3 is 14 amino acids. Germline V gene data show CDR1 as ENHRY and CDR2 as SYGVKD. V was shortened by 1 base and J by 7 bases, with 11 bases between the two germline ends.

J is TRBJ1-1 and V is TRBV29-1; D might be TRBD1 (5 bases). The germline gives CDR1 SQVTM, CDR2 ANQGSEA. The CDR3 length is 13 residues. V lost 5 bases to trimming and J lost 8 bases, with 18 bases between them. The CDR3 sequence: CSVSMDIPLEAFF. The CDR3 region has the DNA TGCAGCGTTTCCATGGACATCCCCCTCGAAGCTTTCTTT.

The V gene is TRBV30, the J gene TRBJ2-7; D gene unclear. From germline, CDR1 is GTSNPN and CDR2 SVGIG (reference sequence). V was trimmed by 0 bases and J by 8 bases, leaving 23 bases between them. The CDR3 is 16 residues long. CDR3 DNA: TGTGCCTGGAGTGTTCCTACCCCCGACGTAGCACGACAGCAGTACTTC. Translating gives CAWSVPTPDVARQQYF.

The rearrangement links TRBV19 to TRBJ2-2, with 13 bases identical to TRBD2. Looked up from germline, CDR1 is LNHDA and CDR2 is SQIVND (reference sequence). The CDR3 length is 18 residues. V dropped 1 base and J dropped 4; count of bases not matched to a gene: 6. The CDR3 bases are TGTGCCAGTAGTATAGCCTATACTAGCGGGAGGGTCACCGGGGAGCTGTTTTTT. Encoded protein: CASSIAYTSGRVTGELFF.

The chain combines TRBV19 with TRBJ1-2; TRBD1 might be the D (6 bases). Trimming removed 1 base from V and 4 bases from J, with 13 bases in between. The V gene's germline CDR1 is LNHDA and CDR2 SQIVND (reference sequence). The CDR3 length is 15 residues. CDR3 sequence reads: CASSIVFGTTYGYTF. For the CDR3, the DNA is TGTGCCAGTAGTATAGTCTTCGGGACAACCTATGGCTACACCTTC.

Remarks on this clone: Other DNA sequences of this sample code for an identical CDR3. This chain uses TRBV9 with TRBJ1-4, with 9 bases fitting TRBD1. Germline V gene data show CDR1 as SGDLS and CDR2 as YYNGEE. This CDR3 comprises 14 residues. V was pared by 2 bases and J by 8 bases, with 4 bases of the junction left unmatched. The CDR3 loop is CASSVGQGREKLFF. In DNA, the CDR3 is TGTGCCAGCAGCGTGGGACAGGGCAGGGAAAAACTGTTTTTT.

The chain has TRBV10-3 and TRBJ2-2, with D hard to call. In germline, CDR1 is ENHRY, CDR2 SYGVKD. The CDR3 length is 16 residues. The V end lost 4 bases, the J end lost 1 base, and 13 bases lay between the germline ends. The DNA of the CDR3 is TGTGCCATCAGTGGGGTAGAGTTGGGGAACACCGGGGAGCTGTTTTTT. Translation gives CAISGVELGNTGELFF.

This chain links TRBV18 with TRBJ2-3; D is possibly TRBD1 (6 bases). Germline V gene lookup returns CDR1 KGHSH and CDR2 LQKENI. Trimming stripped 4 bases from V and 2 bases from J, with 13 bases between. This CDR3 has 15 residues. CDR3 in amino acids: CASSLRQGTTDTQYF. The CDR3 nucleotides read TGTGCCAGCTCACTCCGTCAGGGGACCACAGATACGCAGTATTTT.

The rearrangement uses TRBV29-1 and TRBJ2-1; 10 nucleotides align to TRBD2. The CDR3 is made up of 14 amino acids. Trimming took 7 bases from V and 6 from J; bases not matched to a gene: 9. Germline CDR1 SQVTM, CDR2 ANQGSEA. The CDR3: CSAWGTSVSNEQFF. The CDR3 DNA reads as TGCAGCGCCTGGGGGACTAGCGTGTCCAATGAGCAGTTCTTC.

To note about this clone: The sample contains more than one DNA sequence encoding this CDR3. The V and J genes are TRBV6-1 and TRBJ2-7; 7 nucleotides align to TRBD2. Germline V lookup: CDR1 MNHNS, CDR2 SASEGT. The CDR3 sequence is 14 residues long. V dropped 6 bases and J dropped 0; count of bases not matched to a gene: 5. CDR3 in amino acids: CASSASGSSYEQYF. The CDR3 nucleotides are TGTGCCAGCAGCGCTAGCGGTAGCTCCTACGAGCAGTACTTC.

CDR3 sequence reads: CASSPRGNQETQYF. The CDR3 DNA sequence: TGTGCCAGCAGCCCCAGGGGAAACCAAGAGACCCAGTACTTC. This chain uses TRBV7-2 with TRBJ2-5, with a weak D call TRBD1 (6 bases). From germline, CDR1 is SGHTA and CDR2 FQGNSA. V gave up 5 bases and J gave up 0 bases, with 10 bases separating them. The CDR3 runs to 14 residues.

V is TRBV28 and J is TRBJ2-1; 7 nucleotides align to TRBD1. CDR3 length: 16 amino acids. J gave up 3 bases and V 8 bases, and 13 bases lay outside the gene matches. Germline V CDR1 and CDR2: MDHEN, SYDVKM. For the CDR3, the DNA is TGTGCCAGCTCAATTGGGGCAGGGGGTTTCTACAATGAGCAGTTCTTC. Protein: CASSIGAGGFYNEQFF.

The chain carries TRBV11-2 and TRBJ1-5, with a possible D match to TRBD1 (6 bases). V was clipped by 2 bases and J by 5 bases, with 13 bases between them. The CDR3 spans 15 residues. The germline CDR1 and CDR2 sequences are SGHAT and FQNNGV. The CDR3 protein is CASSLFGAGDQPQHF. The DNA for the CDR3 is TGTGCCAGCAGCTTATTCGGGGCAGGGGATCAGCCCCAGCATTTT.

This clone was counted a single time. This rearrangement joins TRBV6-5 to TRBJ1-1, with D maybe TRBD1 (6 bases). V lost 6 bases and J 8 bases, leaving 13 bases between the germline ends. The CDR3 runs to 12 residues. Germline V gene data show CDR1 as MNHEY and CDR2 as SVGAGI. In nucleotides, the CDR3 is TGTGCCAGCAGGAGGGGGAGTGAAGAAGCTTTCTTT. As protein: CASRRGSEEAFF.

The rearrangement joins TRBV28 to TRBJ1-2, with D maybe TRBD1 (5 bases). The length of the CDR3 is 14 residues. CDR1 and CDR2 (germline): MDHEN, SYDVKM. V was clipped by 6 bases and J by 5 bases, with 16 bases between them. DNA for the CDR3: TGTGCCAGCAGCTCCTTGACAGAGGGATATGGCTACACCTTC. It specifies CASSSLTEGYGYTF.

This chain links TRBV5-4 with TRBJ2-1, with D tentatively TRBD1 (5 bases). Looked up from germline, CDR1 is SGHNT and CDR2 is YYREEE (reference sequence). V dropped 3 bases and J dropped 10 bases, with 11 bases sitting between them. The CDR3 runs 12 residues. CDR3 coding DNA: TGTGCCAGCAGCTCCCGATGGGGCGAGCAGTTCTTC. This translates into CASSSRWGEQFF. Looking up the rest from reference TRBV5-4 and TRBJ2-1 gives the full variable domain: ETGVTQSPTHLIKTRGQQVTLRCSSQSGHNTVSWYQQALGQGPQFIFQYYREEENGRGNFPPRFSGLQFPNYSSELNVNALELDDSALYLCASSSRWGEQFFGPGTRLTVL.

The V gene is TRBV25-1, the J gene TRBJ2-1; D is unclear. Trimming stripped 4 bases from V and 2 bases from J, with 12 bases between. This CDR3 has 15 residues. CDR1 is MGHDK and CDR2 is SYGVNS in the germline V gene. CDR3 loop: CASSGSSVAYNEQFF. The CDR3 coding sequence is TGTGCCAGCAGTGGGTCGTCAGTTGCCTACAATGAGCAGTTCTTC.